The rows below give T cell receptor beta chains drawn from one sample of a study of CD8+CD57+ T cells in acquired aplastic anemia. TCRdb independently ran MiXCR on the reads; one entry per CDR3 protein. The sample consists of approximately 260,000 distinct CDR3 sequences, 82% of them appearing once. The source material was sorted CD4+, CD8+, or CD8+CD57+ T cells (not recorded which) from PBMCs. These receptors originate from a human donor with aplastic anemia. Each CDR3 is given with its conserved first and last residue. D genes are given only for firm matches. Clone sizes are given selectively: once, few, many, or a class where the clone is expanded.

TRBJ2-3,-,TRBV9,-,CASSVEGNSDNEYF
TRBJ2-1,-,TRBV9,-,CASSQGGASTEDQQFF
TRBJ2-7,-,TRBV7-6,few,CASSQTVGGEQYF
TRBJ1-2,TRBD1,TRBV19,-,CASSSWDREIYGYTF
TRBJ2-3,TRBD2,TRBV6-2/TRBV6-3,-,CASSLQRGAKDTQYF
TRBJ1-5,TRBD1,TRBV2,many,CASSGDREIQPQHF
TRBJ2-5,-,TRBV7-8,-,CASSRVSSHETQYF
TRBJ2-1,-,TRBV19,-,CASSTMRRGVSDEQFF
TRBJ2-3,-,TRBV6-6,-,CASSYSRRQGTDTQYF
TRBJ2-1,-,TRBV11-2,-,CASSVGTRHEQFF
TRBJ1-6,-,TRBV7-2,-,CANSLGTSGLKDPLHF
TRBJ2-3,-,TRBV11-3,-,CASSFHPDADTQYF
TRBJ1-2,-,TRBV9,-,CASSFGRIGDYGYTF
TRBJ1-5,-,TRBV19,few,CASSPGRNINQPQHF
TRBJ1-1,TRBD1,TRBV7-2,-,CASSLTGAADYGYFF
TRBJ2-3,TRBD2,TRBV7-8,-,CASSSAGGQESEYF
TRBJ2-7,-,TRBV19,-,CASSVARQVYEQYF
TRBJ2-1,TRBD2,TRBV20-1,-,CSARATSGSTEQFF
TRBJ1-2,-,TRBV7-3,-,CASSQRLGGGYTF
TRBJ2-1,TRBD2,TRBV15,-,CATSGWRDSGTSGYNEQFF
TRBJ2-1,TRBD2,TRBV7-9,once,CASSLPGGGDTQHQFF
TRBJ1-1,-,TRBV7-3,-,CASSGAWNTEAFF
TRBJ1-1,-,TRBV2,-,CASSTGRQGTEAFF
TRBJ2-5,TRBD2,TRBV7-6,-,CASIKTSGGPGTQYF
TRBJ1-5,-,TRBV5-6,-,CASSLGEARNQPQHF
TRBJ2-3,TRBD1,TRBV6-6,-,CVSSVDRGRSADTQYF
TRBJ2-5,-,TRBV9,-,CASSARLGGETQYF